This is a list of T cell receptor beta chains from one sample in a study of blood T cell repertoires in COVID-19. Only in-frame clones appear in the TCRdb table, and some are missing; sequencing was by immunoSEQ multiplex PCR. The sample yields around 280,000 clones, roughly 80% seen once. What was sequenced was peripheral blood. Every receptor here comes from a woman between 50 and 59 years old with active or convalescent COVID-19. Each CDR3 is given with its conserved first and last residue. D genes are given only for firm matches. Clone size appears in some rows only: once, few, many, or a class for an expanded clone.

TRBV6-5,12,once,TRBJ2-5,NA,TGTGCCTCTAGCGACAGGGAAGAGACCCAGTACTTC,CASSDREETQYF
TRBV25-1,14,NA,TRBJ1-3,NA,TGTGCCAGCAGTGATCGGACAGCTGGAAACACCATATATTTT,CASSDRTAGNTIYF
TRBV7-3,18,NA,TRBJ2-6,TRBD1,TGTGCCAGCAGCTACTTCGGGACAGGGGGTTCCGGGGCCAACGTCCTGACTTTC,CASSYFGTGGSGANVLTF
TRBV29-1,16,NA,TRBJ1-4,NA,TGCAGCGTTGAATCATTGGGGGCTGGAACTAATGAAAAACTGTTTTTT,CSVESLGAGTNEKLFF
TRBV5-6,12,NA,TRBJ1-2,TRBD1,TGTGCCAGCAGCCCCAGGGGGAGGGGCTACACCTTC,CASSPRGRGYTF
TRBV12-3/TRBV12-4,13,NA,TRBJ2-5,NA,TGTGCCAGCAGTTTCAGACTCCAAGAGACCCAGTACTTC,CASSFRLQETQYF
TRBV4-2,17,NA,TRBJ2-7,TRBD1,TGTGCCAGCAGCCAAGATCGGGGACAGGAAATACCCTACGAGCAGTACTTC,CASSQDRGQEIPYEQYF
TRBV7-2,14,NA,TRBJ1-1,NA,TGTGCCAGCAGCTTAGCCCAGGGGCACACTGAAGCTTTCTTT,CASSLAQGHTEAFF
TRBV11-2,15,NA,TRBJ1-2,TRBD1,TGTGCCAGCAGCCCAGGGACAGGCGGTGGGTATGGCTACACCTTC,CASSPGTGGGYGYTF
TRBV5-6,16,NA,TRBJ2-1,TRBD2,TGTGCCAGCACCCAACTAGCGGGAGGCTCGGGCAATGAGCAGTTCTTC,CASTQLAGGSGNEQFF
TRBV15,13,NA,TRBJ1-2,TRBD1,TGTGCCACCAGCAGGAGCAGGGGGGATGGCTACACCTTC,CATSRSRGDGYTF
TRBV7-9,15,NA,TRBJ1-1,TRBD1,TGTGCCAGCAGCGTGCAGGGGGCATGGGGCACTGAAGCTTTCTTT,CASSVQGAWGTEAFF
TRBV5-1,17,NA,TRBJ2-1,TRBD2,TGCGCCAGCAGCCTGGGGTGGCGGGAGAGCTCCTACAATGAGCAGTTCTTC,CASSLGWRESSYNEQFF
TRBV3-1/TRBV3-2,13,many,TRBJ1-5,NA,TGTGCCAGCAGCCAAGATCTAGATCAGCCCCAGCATTTT,CASSQDLDQPQHF
TRBV11-3,16,few,TRBJ1-1,TRBD1,TGTGCCAGCAGCTTAGAAAGGGGACAGGGGGGAACTGAAGCTTTCTTT,CASSLERGQGGTEAFF
TRBV6-5,14,NA,TRBJ2-7,NA,TGTGCCAGCAGTTACACAGACAGCTCCTACGAGCAGTACTTC,CASSYTDSSYEQYF
TRBV19,20,NA,TRBJ2-2,TRBD2,TGTGCCAGTAGTATCCCCGAGTCCTGGACCCTAGCGGGAACCACCGGGGAGCTGTTTTTT,CASSIPESWTLAGTTGELFF
TRBV28,14,NA,TRBJ1-3,NA,TGTGCCAGCAGTTTGGTCCAGGCGGGAAACACCATATATTTT,CASSLVQAGNTIYF
TRBV3-1/TRBV3-2,16,few,TRBJ2-7,TRBD2,TGTGCCAGCAGCCGCTCAGGGAGGGCCGGCTCCTACGAGCAGTACTTC,CASSRSGRAGSYEQYF
TRBV6-2/TRBV6-3,12,NA,TRBJ2-7,NA,TGTGCCAGCAGTTACTCGTGGCACGAGCAGTACTTC,CASSYSWHEQYF
TRBV29-1,12,few,TRBJ2-2,NA,TGCAGCGGAGCGGGTCAAACCGGGGAGCTGTTTTTT,CSGAGQTGELFF
TRBV19,16,NA,TRBJ2-1,TRBD2,TGTGCCAGTAGTATCGGACTAGCGGGAGGGTACAATGAGCAGTTCTTC,CASSIGLAGGYNEQFF
TRBV6-6,14,NA,TRBJ2-7,TRBD1,TGTGCCAGCAGTTACGGCGGACAGGGCTACGAGCAGTACTTC,CASSYGGQGYEQYF